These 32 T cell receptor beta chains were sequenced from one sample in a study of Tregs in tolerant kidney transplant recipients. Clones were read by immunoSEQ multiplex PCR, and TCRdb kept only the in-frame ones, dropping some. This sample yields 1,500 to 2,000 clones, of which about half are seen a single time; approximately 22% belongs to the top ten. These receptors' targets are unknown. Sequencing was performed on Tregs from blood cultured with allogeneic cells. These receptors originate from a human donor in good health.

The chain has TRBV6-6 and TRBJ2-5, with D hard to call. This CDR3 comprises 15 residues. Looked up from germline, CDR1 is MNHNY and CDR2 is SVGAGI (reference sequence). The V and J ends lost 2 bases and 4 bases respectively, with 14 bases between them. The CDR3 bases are TGTGCCAGCAGTTACATCTTAGATATATCAGAGACCCAGTACTTC. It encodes CASSYILDISETQYF.

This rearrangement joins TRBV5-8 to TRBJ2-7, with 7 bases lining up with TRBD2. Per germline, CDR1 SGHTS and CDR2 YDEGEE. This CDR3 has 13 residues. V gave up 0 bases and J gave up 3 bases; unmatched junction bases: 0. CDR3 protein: CASSLGEGYEQYF. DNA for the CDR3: TGTGCCAGCAGCTTGGGGGAGGGCTACGAGCAGTACTTC.

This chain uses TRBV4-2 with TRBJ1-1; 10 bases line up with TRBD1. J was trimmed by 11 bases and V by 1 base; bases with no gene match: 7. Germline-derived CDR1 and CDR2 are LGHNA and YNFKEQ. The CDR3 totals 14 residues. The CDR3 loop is CASSQGTGGFRAFF. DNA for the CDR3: TGTGCCAGCAGCCAAGGGACAGGGGGATTCAGGGCTTTCTTT.

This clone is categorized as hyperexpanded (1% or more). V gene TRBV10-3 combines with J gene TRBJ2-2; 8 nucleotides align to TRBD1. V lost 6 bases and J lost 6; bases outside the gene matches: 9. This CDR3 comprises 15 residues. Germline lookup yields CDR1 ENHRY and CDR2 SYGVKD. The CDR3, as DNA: TGTGCCATCAGGACAGGGACAGGCGTGGCCGGGGAGCTGTTTTTT. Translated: CAIRTGTGVAGELFF.

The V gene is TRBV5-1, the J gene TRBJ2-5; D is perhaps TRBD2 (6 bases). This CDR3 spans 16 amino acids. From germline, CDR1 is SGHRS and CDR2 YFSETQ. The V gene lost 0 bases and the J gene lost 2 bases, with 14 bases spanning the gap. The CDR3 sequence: CASSLDAGGPQETQYF. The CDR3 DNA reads TGCGCCAGCAGCTTGGACGCCGGGGGACCGCAAGAGACCCAGTACTTC.

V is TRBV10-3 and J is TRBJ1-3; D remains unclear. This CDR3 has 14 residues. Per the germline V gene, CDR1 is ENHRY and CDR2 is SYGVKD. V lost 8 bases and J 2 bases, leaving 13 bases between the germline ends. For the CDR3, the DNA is TGTGCCATCTCTAAGGCGGCAGCTGGAAACACCATATATTTT. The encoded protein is CAISKAAAGNTIYF.

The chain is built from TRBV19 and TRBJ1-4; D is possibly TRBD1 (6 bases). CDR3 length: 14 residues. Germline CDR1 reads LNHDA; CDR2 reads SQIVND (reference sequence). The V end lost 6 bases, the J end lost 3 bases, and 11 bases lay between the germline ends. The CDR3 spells CASRRGYANEKLFF. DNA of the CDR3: TGTGCCAGTAGAAGGGGGTACGCTAATGAAAAACTGTTTTTT.

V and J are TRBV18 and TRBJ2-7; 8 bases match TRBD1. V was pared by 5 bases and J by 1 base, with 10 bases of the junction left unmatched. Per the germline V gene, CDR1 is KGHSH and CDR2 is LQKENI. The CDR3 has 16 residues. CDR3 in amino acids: CASSAILGTGSYEQYF. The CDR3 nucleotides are TGTGCCAGCTCAGCCATTCTGGGGACAGGATCCTACGAGCAGTACTTC.

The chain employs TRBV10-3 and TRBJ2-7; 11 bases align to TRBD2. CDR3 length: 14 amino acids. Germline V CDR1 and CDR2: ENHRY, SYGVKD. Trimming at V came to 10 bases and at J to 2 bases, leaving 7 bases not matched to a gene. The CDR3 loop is CASSRLAGPYEQYF. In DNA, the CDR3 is TGTGCCAGCAGCAGACTAGCGGGACCCTACGAGCAGTACTTC.

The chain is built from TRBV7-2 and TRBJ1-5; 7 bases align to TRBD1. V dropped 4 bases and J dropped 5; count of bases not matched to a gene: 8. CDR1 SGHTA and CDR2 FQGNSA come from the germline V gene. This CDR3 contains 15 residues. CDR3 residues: CASSSQGFNDQPQHF. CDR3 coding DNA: TGTGCCAGCAGCTCACAGGGGTTCAACGATCAGCCCCAGCATTTT.

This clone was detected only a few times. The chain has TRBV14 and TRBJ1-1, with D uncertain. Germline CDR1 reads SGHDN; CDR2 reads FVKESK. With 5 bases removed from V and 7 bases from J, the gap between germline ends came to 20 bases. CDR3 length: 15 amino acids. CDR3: CASSTTRASSIEAFF. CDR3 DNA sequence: TGTGCCAGCAGCACGACGCGCGCTTCCAGTATTGAAGCTTTCTTT.

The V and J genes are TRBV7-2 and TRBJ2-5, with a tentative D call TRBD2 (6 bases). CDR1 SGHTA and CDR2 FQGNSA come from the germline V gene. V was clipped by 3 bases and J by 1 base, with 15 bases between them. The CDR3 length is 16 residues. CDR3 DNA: TGTGCCAGCAGCTTGATAAGGGACTGGACCCAAGAGACCCAGTACTTC. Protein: CASSLIRDWTQETQYF.

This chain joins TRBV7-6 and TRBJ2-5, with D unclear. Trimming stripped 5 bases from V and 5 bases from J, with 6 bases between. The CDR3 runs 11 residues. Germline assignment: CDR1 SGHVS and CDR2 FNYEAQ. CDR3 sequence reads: CASSPKETQYF. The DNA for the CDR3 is TGTGCCAGCAGCCCTAAGGAGACCCAGTACTTC.

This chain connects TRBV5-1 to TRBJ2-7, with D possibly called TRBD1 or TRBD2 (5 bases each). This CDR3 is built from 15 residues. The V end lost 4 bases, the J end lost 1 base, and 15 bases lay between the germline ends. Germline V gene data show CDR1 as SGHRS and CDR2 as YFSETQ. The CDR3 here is CASSDPGRPSYEQYF. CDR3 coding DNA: TGCGCCAGCAGCGATCCGGGACGCCCTTCCTACGAGCAGTACTTC.

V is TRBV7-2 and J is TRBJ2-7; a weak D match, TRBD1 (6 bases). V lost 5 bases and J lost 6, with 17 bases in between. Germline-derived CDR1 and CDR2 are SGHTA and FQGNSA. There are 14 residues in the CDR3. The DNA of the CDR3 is TGTGCCAGCAGCCCAGACAGGTCTAGGCGCGAGCAGTACTTC. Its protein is CASSPDRSRREQYF.

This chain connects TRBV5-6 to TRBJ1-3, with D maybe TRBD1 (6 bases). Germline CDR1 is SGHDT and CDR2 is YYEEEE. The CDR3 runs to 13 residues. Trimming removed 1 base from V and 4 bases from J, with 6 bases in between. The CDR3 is CASSLTGGNTIYF. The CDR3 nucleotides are TGTGCCAGCAGCTTGACAGGGGGAAACACCATATATTTT.

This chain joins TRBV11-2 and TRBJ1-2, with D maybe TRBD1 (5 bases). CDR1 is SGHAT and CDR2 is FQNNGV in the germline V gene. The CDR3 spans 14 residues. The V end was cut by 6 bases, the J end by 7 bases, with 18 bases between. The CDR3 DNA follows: TGTGCCAGCAGATCCCTATCAGGGTGGGGTGGCTACACCTTC. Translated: CASRSLSGWGGYTF.

CDR3 region: CASSATAGLAGRGDTQYF. CDR3 DNA sequence: TGTGCCAGCAGCGCCACCGCCGGGCTAGCGGGGCGTGGTGATACGCAGTATTTT. V is TRBV9 and J is TRBJ2-3; 9 bases are a match to TRBD2. V trimming: 3 bases; J trimming: 6 bases; junction bases outside the gene matches: 17. Looked up from germline, CDR1 is SGDLS and CDR2 is YYNGEE. The CDR3 covers 18 residues.

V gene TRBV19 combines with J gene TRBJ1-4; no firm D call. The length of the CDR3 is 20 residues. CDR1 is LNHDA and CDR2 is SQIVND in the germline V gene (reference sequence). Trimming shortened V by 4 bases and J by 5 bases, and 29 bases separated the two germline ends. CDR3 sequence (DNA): TGTGCCAGTAGTAAGATGCGTTTGGCGGAACCCGAATTCTACAATGAAAAACTGTTTTTT. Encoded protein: CASSKMRLAEPEFYNEKLFF.

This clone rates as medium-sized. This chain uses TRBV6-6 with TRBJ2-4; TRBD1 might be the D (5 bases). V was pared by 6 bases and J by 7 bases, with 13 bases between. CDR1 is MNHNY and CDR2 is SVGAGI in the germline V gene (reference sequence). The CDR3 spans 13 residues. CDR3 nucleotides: TGTGCCAGCAGACAGGCGCTGAGGAACATTCAGTACTTC. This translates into CASRQALRNIQYF.

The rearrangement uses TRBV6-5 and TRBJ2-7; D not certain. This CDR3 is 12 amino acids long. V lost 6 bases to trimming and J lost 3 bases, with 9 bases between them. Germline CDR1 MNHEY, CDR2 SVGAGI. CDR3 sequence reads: CASSLNSYEQYF. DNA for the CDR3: TGTGCCAGCAGCTTAAACAGCTACGAGCAGTACTTC.

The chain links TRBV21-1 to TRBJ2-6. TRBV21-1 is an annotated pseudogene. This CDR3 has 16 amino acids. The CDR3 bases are TGTGCCAGCAGGGCGCTACAACAAAGTCGGGCCAACGTCCTGACTTTC. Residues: CASRALQQSRANVLTF.

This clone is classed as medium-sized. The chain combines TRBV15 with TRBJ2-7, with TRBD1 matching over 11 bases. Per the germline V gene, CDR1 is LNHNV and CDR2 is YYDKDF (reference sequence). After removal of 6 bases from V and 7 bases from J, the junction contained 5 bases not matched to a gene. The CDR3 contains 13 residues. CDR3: CATSRTGGGEQYF. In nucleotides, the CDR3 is TGTGCCACCAGTAGGACAGGGGGCGGGGAGCAGTACTTC.

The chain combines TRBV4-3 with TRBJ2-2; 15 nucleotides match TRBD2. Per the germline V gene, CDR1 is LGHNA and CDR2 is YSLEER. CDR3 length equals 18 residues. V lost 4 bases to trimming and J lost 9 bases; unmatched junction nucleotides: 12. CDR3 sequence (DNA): TGCGCCAGCAGCCGGCACAGCCCGGGACTAGCGGGAGGAAGGGAGCTGTTTTTT. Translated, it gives CASSRHSPGLAGGRELFF.

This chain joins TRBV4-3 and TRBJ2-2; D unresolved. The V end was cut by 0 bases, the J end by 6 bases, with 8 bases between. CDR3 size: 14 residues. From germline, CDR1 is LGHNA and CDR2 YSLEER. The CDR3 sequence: CASSQDTFPGELFF. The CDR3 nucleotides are TGCGCCAGCAGCCAAGACACCTTCCCCGGGGAGCTGTTTTTT.

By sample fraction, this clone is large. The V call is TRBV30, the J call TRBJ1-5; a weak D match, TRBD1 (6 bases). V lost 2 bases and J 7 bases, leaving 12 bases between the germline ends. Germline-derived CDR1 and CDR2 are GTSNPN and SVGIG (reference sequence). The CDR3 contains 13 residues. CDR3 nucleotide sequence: TGTGCCTGGAGTTATACAGGGAGGCAGCCCCAGCATTTT. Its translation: CAWSYTGRQPQHF. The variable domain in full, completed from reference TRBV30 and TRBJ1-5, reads SQTIHQWPATLVQPVGSPLSLECTVEGTSNPNLYWYRQAAGRGLQLLFYSVGIGQISSEVPQNLSASRPQDRQFILSSKKLLLSDSGFYLCAWSYTGRQPQHFGDGTRLSIL.

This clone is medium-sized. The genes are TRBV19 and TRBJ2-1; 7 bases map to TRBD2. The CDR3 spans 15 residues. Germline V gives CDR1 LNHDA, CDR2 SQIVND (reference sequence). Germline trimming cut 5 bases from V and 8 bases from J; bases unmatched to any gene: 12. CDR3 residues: CASSGLAVGKDEQFF. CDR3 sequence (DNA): TGTGCCAGTAGTGGGCTAGCGGTGGGAAAGGATGAGCAGTTCTTC.

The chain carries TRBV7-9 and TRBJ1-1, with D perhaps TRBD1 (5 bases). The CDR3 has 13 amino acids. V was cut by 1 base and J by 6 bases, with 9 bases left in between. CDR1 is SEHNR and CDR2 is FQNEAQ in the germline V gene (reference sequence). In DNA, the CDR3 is TGTGCCAGCAGCTTAGGGGCGGGGGCTGAAGCTTTCTTT. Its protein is CASSLGAGAEAFF.

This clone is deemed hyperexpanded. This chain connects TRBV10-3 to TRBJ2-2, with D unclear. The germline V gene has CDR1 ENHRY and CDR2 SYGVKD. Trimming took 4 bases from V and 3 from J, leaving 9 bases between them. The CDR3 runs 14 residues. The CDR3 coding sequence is TGTGCCATCAGTGGCATACGCGACACCGGGGAGCTGTTTTTT. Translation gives CAISGIRDTGELFF.

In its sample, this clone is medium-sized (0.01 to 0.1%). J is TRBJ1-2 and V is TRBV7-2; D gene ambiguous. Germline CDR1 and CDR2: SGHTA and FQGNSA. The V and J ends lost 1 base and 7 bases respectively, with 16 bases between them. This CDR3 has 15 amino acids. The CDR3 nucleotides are TGTGCCAGCAGCTTAGTGTTGGGATCCACGGGTGGCTACACCTTC. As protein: CASSLVLGSTGGYTF.

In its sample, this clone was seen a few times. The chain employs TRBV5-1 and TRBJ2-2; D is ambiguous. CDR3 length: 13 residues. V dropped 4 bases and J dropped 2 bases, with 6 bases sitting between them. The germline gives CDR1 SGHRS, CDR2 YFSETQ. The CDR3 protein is CASSGFNTGELFF. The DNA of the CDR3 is TGCGCCAGCAGCGGATTTAACACCGGGGAGCTGTTTTTT.

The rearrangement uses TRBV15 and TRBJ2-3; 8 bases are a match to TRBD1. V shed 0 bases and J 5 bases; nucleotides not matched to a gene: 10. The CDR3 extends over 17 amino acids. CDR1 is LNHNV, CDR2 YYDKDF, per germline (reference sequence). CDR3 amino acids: CATSRDLGQGAVDTQYF. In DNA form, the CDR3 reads TGTGCCACCAGCAGAGATCTCGGTCAGGGGGCCGTAGATACGCAGTATTTT.